Listed below are T cell receptor beta chains from one sample, sequenced in a study of human T cells and chemical hapten exposure. TCRdb re-analysed the RACE reads in MiXCR, keeping a single row per CDR3 protein. The profile covers 350,000 to 450,000 distinct CDR3 sequences, with approximately 5% appearing a single time and approximately 2.4% taken by the ten largest. Material: whole blood, obtained in connection with sensitization to the hapten diphenylcyclopropenone (DPC). The receptors were gathered from a woman aged 45-65 years with alopecia areata. Some clones in this sample may be carry-over from other donors' samples. Both conserved end residues are part of each CDR3. The D gene is left open where the match is weak. Some rows mark clone size as missing; the rest say once, few, many or name a class of expanded clone.

TRBJ2-2 | many | TRBD2 | TRBV7-6 | TGTGCCAGCAGCTTCTGGTCCAGCGGGATGGGGAACACCGGGGAGCTGTTTTTT | CASSFWSSGMGNTGELFF
TRBJ1-1 | few | TRBD1 | TRBV6-5 | TGTGCCAGCAGCTTGGACAGGAAGGGGACTGAAGCTTTCTTT | CASSLDRKGTEAFF
TRBJ2-1 | many | . | TRBV19 | TGTGCCAGTACCCTGGGGGGATCCCAACTCGATGAGCAGTTCTTC | CASTLGGSQLDEQFF
TRBJ2-5 | . | . | TRBV29-1 | TGCAGCGTGAGAGGGGGTCGGGAGACCCAGTACTTC | CSVRGGRETQYF
TRBJ1-6 | many | TRBD1 | TRBV18 | TGTGCCAGCTCACCGACTAGGGACAGGCTCAATTCACCCCTCCACTTT | CASSPTRDRLNSPLHF
TRBJ2-5 | many | . | TRBV29-1 | TGCAGCGTTGACCTACAGGTCCAAGAGACCCAGTACTTC | CSVDLQVQETQYF
TRBJ2-7 | few | . | TRBV7-2 | TGTGCCAGCAGCTTAGCGCGGGCAGCAAGCTACGAGCAGTACTTC | CASSLARAASYEQYF
TRBJ2-7 | few | . | TRBV7-9 | TGTGCCATCCGGTCAGCCAATTCCTACGAGCAGTACTTC | CAIRSANSYEQYF
TRBJ2-1 | many | . | TRBV7-2 | TGTGCCAGCAGCTTAGTGGAAGGAAATGAGCAGTTCTTC | CASSLVEGNEQFF
TRBJ2-1 | few | TRBD2 | TRBV30 | TGTGCCTGGAGTGTTCGATTAGCGGGAGGGAATGAGCAGTTCTTC | CAWSVRLAGGNEQFF
TRBJ1-1 | few | . | TRBV20-1 | TGCAGTGCTCTCCGCCCGGGGCTGAACACTGAAGCTTTCTTT | CSALRPGLNTEAFF
TRBJ1-1 | . | . | TRBV7-2 | TGTGCCAGCAGCTTAGAGAGCGGGTTGGCTGAAGCTTTCTTT | CASSLESGLAEAFF
TRBJ2-1 | many | TRBD2 | TRBV27 | TGTGCCAGCAGATCTAGCGGAGCGTACAATGAGCAGTTCTTC | CASRSSGAYNEQFF
TRBJ2-5 | few | . | TRBV7-8 | TGTGCCAGCAGCTTCGGGACATTCCAAGAGACCCAGTACTTC | CASSFGTFQETQYF
TRBJ1-1 | few | . | TRBV3-1 | TGTGCCAGCAGCCAAGATGGTCCCCAGAACACTGAAGCTTTCTTT | CASSQDGPQNTEAFF
TRBJ2-7 | many | TRBD2 | TRBV10-3 | TGTGCCACCTTAGCGGGAGGGAACGAGCAGTACTTC | CATLAGGNEQYF
TRBJ1-5 | . | . | TRBV20-1 | TGCAGTGCTAGCCGCGTGTATCAGCCCCAGCATTTT | CSASRVYQPQHF
TRBJ1-1 | few | . | TRBV4-2 | TGTGCCAGCAGTCTCGACGGGGATCGGGACACTGAAGCTTTCTTT | CASSLDGDRDTEAFF
TRBJ2-5 | few | TRBD1 | TRBV18 | TGTGCCAGCTCACTGGACAGGGCGGGCTTC | CASSLDRAGF
TRBJ1-1 | many | . | TRBV5-1 | TGCGCCAGCAGCTTGCCAACGGTTGGAGCTTTCTTT | CASSLPTVGAFF
TRBJ2-7 | few | . | TRBV29-1 | TGCAGCGTTGTGCGAGGCGGCTCCTACGAGCAGTACTTC | CSVVRGGSYEQYF
TRBJ1-1 | few | TRBD1 | TRBV6-5 | TGTGCCAGCACGACTACAGGGGGTATTGAAGCTTTCTTT | CASTTTGGIEAFF
TRBJ2-3 | many | TRBD1 | TRBV6-6 | TGTGCCAGCAGGACGGGACAGGGATCCGATACGCAGTATTTT | CASRTGQGSDTQYF
TRBJ2-1 | many | . | TRBV15 | TGTGCCACCAGCATTGAACCCGGAAAATATGAGCAGTTCTTC | CATSIEPGKYEQFF
TRBJ1-5 | many | . | TRBV6-2/TRBV6-3 | TGTGCCAGCAGTTACCTCCCGAACCAGGGCAGCCAGCCCCAGCATTTT | CASSYLPNQGSQPQHF
TRBJ1-1 | many | . | TRBV4-1 | TGCGCCAGCAGCCAAGATTGGGGGCGAGGAACTGAAGCTTTCTTT | CASSQDWGRGTEAFF
TRBJ2-4 | few | TRBD1 | TRBV4-3 | TGCGCCAGCAGCCAGAGGACAGGGATAGGTGGTGGCATTCAGTACTTC | CASSQRTGIGGGIQYF
TRBJ2-7 | . | TRBD1 | TRBV3-1 | TGTGCCAGCAGCCACCGGGACAGGCCCTACGAGCAGTACTTC | CASSHRDRPYEQYF
TRBJ2-7 | many | . | TRBV7-9 | TGTGCCAGCAGCCCCGTCGTAGCCTACGAGCAGTACTTC | CASSPVVAYEQYF
TRBJ1-4 | many | TRBD1 | TRBV4-1 | TGCGCCAGCAGCCACTACAGGGGGGTGTTCGGCGAAAAACTGTTTTTT | CASSHYRGVFGEKLFF
TRBJ1-6 | . | . | TRBV9 | TGTGCCAGCAGCGTGGGACAAAAGAATTCACCCCTCCACTTT | CASSVGQKNSPLHF
TRBJ1-1 | few | . | TRBV6-6 | TGTGCCAGCAGTTACGGGGGTATGGAAGCTTTCTTT | CASSYGGMEAFF
TRBJ2-1 | many | . | TRBV12-3/TRBV12-4 | TGTGCCACCGAACCGGGACCGCGCTACAATGAGCAGTTCTTC | CATEPGPRYNEQFF
TRBJ1-3 | few | . | TRBV12-5 | TGTGCTAGTGGTTTGGTACCCACAGGGAACTCTGGAAACACCATATATTTT | CASGLVPTGNSGNTIYF
TRBJ2-7 | . | . | TRBV10-3 | TGTGCCATCAGTGACCGCTCCTACGAGCAGTACTTC | CAISDRSYEQYF
TRBJ2-1 | many | . | TRBV7-9 | TGTGCCAGCACCTCGACCGGGGCCTCCTCCTACAATGAGCAGTTCTTC | CASTSTGASSYNEQFF